What follows is one T cell receptor beta chain and its context. This clone was observed a handful of times. The antigen this receptor binds is unknown. It has no much larger one-base neighbor in the sample; base qualities were not kept. The same CDR3 also results from other DNA sequences found in this sample. These data come from a study of blood T cell repertoires in COVID-19 (dated by TCRdb to 2019 to 2021). Background for the entire study: Collaborator samples came from the United States, Italy and Spain and covered acute and convalescent phases of COVID-19. The prospective study material was composed of cDNA or gDNA derived from T cells, B-cell-depleted T cells, or PBMCs. The dataset comprised deeply sampled blood TCRbeta repertoires from subjects exposed to, actively infected with, or recovered from COVID-19. The repertoires were released in a freely available public database intended as a resource for research on the immune response to SARS-CoV-2. Samples were obtained from the ongoing ImmuneRACE study (first 160 participants) and from over 1,000 subjects provided by 6 global collaborators. Nearly every sample came with metadata listing a de-identified subject ID, COVID-19 status, age in years and sex. Where available, HLA class I and class II types were obtained from metadata supplied by the sample provider rather than from assay-based typing.

TCRbeta CDR3 regions were amplified from genomic DNA by means of the immunoSEQ Assay, a bias-controlled multiplex PCR. The study's own analysis went as follows. Within the assay, amplification of reference gene primers was used to estimate how many nucleated cells each sample contained. To quantify the absolute abundance of each unique TCRbeta CDR3 rearrangement, sequence reads were collapsed and filtered. For each sample, productive Simpson clonality was calculated as the square root of Simpson's diversity index over productive rearrangements. Not all clones reach the TCRdb copy of this immuneACCESS table, which keeps in-frame sequences only. Checked studies attribute under half of the gap to unresolved V genes and leave the rest unexplained. V and J calls and clone size are those listed in that table; D and trimming were worked out from the DNA. For this sample there are about 240,000 clones; about 90% appear just once. Together, the top ten hold 2.5% to 3.5% of the sample.

Participants in the prospective study were aged roughly 18 to 89 years, lived in some 24 United States geographic areas, and enrolled through a virtual design. In the prospective study, participants were assigned to cohorts based on the clinical history participants reported in a screening survey and a study questionnaire. Each participant in the prospective study had whole blood, serum and a nasopharyngeal or oropharyngeal swab collected by mobile phlebotomists. Additional blood draws and questionnaires over a 2-month period could optionally be provided by prospective study participants. Before DNA extraction, prospective study blood samples were shipped either frozen or at room temperature. Taken from cysteine to phenylalanine, the CDR3 has 15 residues. The entry retains the CDR3 DNA only, 45 bases that are in frame from base 1. Between the V and J ends, shortened by 1 base and 1 base respectively, the junction contains 10 bases. According to the germline V gene, CDR1 reads KGHSH and CDR2 reads LQKENI.

The full study reports these points: The amount of clinical and demographic metadata varied by source and participant and was provided uncurated.

The sequenced sample was PBMCs or T cells enriched from blood (not recorded which). This sequence was found in a middle-aged woman with acute COVID-19. In this chain, TRBV18 is recombined with TRBJ2-5; no D gene is confidently identified. The nucleotide sequence reads TGTGCCAGCTCACCACGACAAGCAGTCCAAGAGACCCAGTACTTC. This yields the protein CASSPRQAVQETQYF. Where the CDR3 stops, the reference TRBV18 and TRBJ2-5 genes take over; the full variable domain is NAGVMQNPRHLVRRRGQEARLRCSPMKGHSHVYWYRQLPEEGLKFMVYLQKENIIDESGMPKERFSAEFPKEGPSILRIQQVVRGDSAAYFCASSPRQAVQETQYFGPGTRLLVL.